This TCR beta chain appears in the sequencing data of a study of control samples from healthy donors and cancer patients (dated by TCRdb to 2020 to 2021). For this clone: No antigen is known for it. There are no base qualities to consult, and no much larger clone falls within one base.

For CDR1 and CDR2, the germline V gene lists SGHDN and FVKESK. Counted from cysteine to phenylalanine, this CDR3 has 14 amino acids. Only the CDR3 DNA stays, 42 bases, in frame from base 1. V trim: 4 bases; J trim: 4 bases; unmatched bases: 3. Libraries were built with the immunoSEQ multiplex PCR assay. Sourced from immuneACCESS, this table was stored by TCRdb with only in-frame sequences that have V and J called. A share of the clones is absent; for the studies checked, an unresolved V gene accounts for under half, and the remainder has no known explanation. Across this sample there are around 170,000 clones, with around 90% seen only once. The top ten constitute approximately 1.5% of the sample.

The chain links TRBV14 with TRBJ2-7; 11 central bases correspond to TRBD2. The specimen sequenced was blood. The sequence derives from a woman aged 45-65 years in good health. The encoded CDR3 is CASSRTSGFYEQYF. The nucleotide sequence is TGTGCCAGCAGCCGGACTAGCGGGTTTTACGAGCAGTACTTC.